This paragraph covers one TCR beta chain sequence. This CDR3 is built from 14 residues. The ends were cut back, 3 bases at V and 1 base at J, with 9 bases in the middle. From germline, CDR1 is LNHNV and CDR2 YYDKDF (reference sequence). This specimen belongs to a study of naive and memory T cell subsets. Both TRBC1 and TRBC2 were covered by a beta constant-region primer of two equimolar oligonucleotides. TCRdb independently ran MiXCR on the UMI-ligation and nested PCR reads; one entry per CDR3 protein. The data hold 37,000 or so distinct CDR3 sequences, with approximately 12% observed a single time. The specimen sequenced was effector memory CD4+ T cells from blood. Indicated subset: effector memory, CD45RA- CD27-. This TCR was recovered from a human donor in good health. The gene calls are TRBV15 and TRBJ2-5; D may be TRBD1 (5 bases). The CDR3 loop is CATSRDRGQETQYF. Here the CDR3 DNA reads TGTGCCACCAGCAGGGATAGGGGCCAAGAGACCCAGTACTTC.